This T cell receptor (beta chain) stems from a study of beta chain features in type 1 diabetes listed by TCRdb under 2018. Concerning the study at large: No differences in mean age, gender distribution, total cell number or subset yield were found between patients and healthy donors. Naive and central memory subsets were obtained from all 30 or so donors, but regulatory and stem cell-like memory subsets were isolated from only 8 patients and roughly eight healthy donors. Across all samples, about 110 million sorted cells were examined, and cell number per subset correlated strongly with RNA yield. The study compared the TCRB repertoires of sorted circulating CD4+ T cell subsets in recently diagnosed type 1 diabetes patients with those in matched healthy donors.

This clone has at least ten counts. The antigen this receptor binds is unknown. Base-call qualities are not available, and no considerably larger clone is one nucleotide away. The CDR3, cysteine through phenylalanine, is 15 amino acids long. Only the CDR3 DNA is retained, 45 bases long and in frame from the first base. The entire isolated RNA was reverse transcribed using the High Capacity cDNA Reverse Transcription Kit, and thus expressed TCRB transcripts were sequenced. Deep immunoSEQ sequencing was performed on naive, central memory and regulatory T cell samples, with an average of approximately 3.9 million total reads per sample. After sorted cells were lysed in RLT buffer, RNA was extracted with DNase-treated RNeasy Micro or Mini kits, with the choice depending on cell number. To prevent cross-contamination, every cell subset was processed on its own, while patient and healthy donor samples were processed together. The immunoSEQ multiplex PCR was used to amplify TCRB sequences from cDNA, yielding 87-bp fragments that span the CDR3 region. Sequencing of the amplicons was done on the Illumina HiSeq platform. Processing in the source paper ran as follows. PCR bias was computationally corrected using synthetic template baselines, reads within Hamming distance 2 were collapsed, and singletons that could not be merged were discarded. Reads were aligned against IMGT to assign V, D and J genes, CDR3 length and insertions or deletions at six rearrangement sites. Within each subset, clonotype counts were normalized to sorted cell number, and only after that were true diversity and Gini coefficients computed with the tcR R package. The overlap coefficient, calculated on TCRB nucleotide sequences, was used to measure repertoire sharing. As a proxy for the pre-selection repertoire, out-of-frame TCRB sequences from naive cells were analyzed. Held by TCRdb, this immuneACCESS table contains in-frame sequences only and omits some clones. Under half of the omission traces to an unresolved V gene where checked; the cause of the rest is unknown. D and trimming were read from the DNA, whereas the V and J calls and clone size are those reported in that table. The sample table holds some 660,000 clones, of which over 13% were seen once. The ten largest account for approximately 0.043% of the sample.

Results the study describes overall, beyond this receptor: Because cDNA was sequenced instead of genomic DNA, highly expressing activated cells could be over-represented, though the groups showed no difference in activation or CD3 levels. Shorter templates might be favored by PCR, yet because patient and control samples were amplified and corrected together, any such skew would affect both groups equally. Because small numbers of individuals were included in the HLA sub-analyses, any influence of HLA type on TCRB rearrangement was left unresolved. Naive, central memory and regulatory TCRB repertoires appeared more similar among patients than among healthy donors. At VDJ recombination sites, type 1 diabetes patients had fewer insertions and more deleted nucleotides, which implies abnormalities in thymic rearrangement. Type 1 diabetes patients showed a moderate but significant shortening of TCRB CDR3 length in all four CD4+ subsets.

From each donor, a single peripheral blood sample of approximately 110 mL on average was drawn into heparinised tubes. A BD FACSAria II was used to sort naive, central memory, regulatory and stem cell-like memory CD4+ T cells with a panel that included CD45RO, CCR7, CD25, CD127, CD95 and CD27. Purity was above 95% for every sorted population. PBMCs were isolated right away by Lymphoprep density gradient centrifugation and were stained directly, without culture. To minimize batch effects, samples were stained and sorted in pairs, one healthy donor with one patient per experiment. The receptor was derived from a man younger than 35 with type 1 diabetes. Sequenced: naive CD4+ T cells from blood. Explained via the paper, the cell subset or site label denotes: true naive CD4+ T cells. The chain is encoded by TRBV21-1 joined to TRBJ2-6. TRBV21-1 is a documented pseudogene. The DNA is TGTGCCAGCAGCATGAATGAATCTGGGGCCAACGTCCTGACTTTC. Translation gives CASSMNESGANVLTF.